The 28 T cell receptor beta chains below come from one sample, sequenced in a study of blood T cell repertoires in COVID-19 (dated by TCRdb to about 2020). The receptor library was made with the immunoSEQ multiplex PCR assay. Not all clones reach the TCRdb copy of this immuneACCESS table, which keeps in-frame sequences only. Checked studies attribute under half of the gap to unresolved V genes and leave the rest unexplained. The sample has tens of thousands of clones on record, almost 90% of them singletons. About 5% of the sample is in the top ten clones. The material sequenced was peripheral blood. The source is a woman aged 70-85 years with active COVID-19.

The chain carries TRBV30 and TRBJ1-2, with 7 nucleotides matching TRBD1. The CDR3 has 13 amino acids. Germline-derived CDR1 and CDR2 are GTSNPN and SVGIG (reference sequence). Trimming took 4 bases from V and 0 from J; bases not matched to a gene: 2. CDR3 sequence: CAWTGGTNYGYTF. CDR3 nucleotides: TGTGCCTGGACAGGGGGAACTAACTATGGCTACACCTTC.

The chain links TRBV6-2 or TRBV6-3 to TRBJ2-7; 9 bases line up with TRBD2. Germline V gene lookup returns CDR1 MNHEY and CDR2 SVGEGT. V shed 0 bases and J 0 bases; nucleotides not matched to a gene: 3. This CDR3 has 16 residues. For the CDR3, the DNA is TGTGCCAGCAGTTACTCGCGGACTAGCGACTCCTACGAGCAGTACTTC. The encoded protein is CASSYSRTSDSYEQYF.

This chain joins TRBV7-3 and TRBJ2-3; 7 nucleotides agree with TRBD2. The CDR3 loop spans 15 amino acids. With 4 bases clipped from V and 4 bases from J, the junction kept 8 bases outside the gene matches. Germline lookup yields CDR1 SGHTA and CDR2 FQGTGA. The chain's CDR3 is CASSSRLAGADTQYF. The DNA for the CDR3 is TGTGCCAGCAGCTCAAGACTAGCCGGCGCAGATACGCAGTATTTT.

This chain links TRBV19 with TRBJ1-5; TRBD1 matches at 10 bases. The germline V gene has CDR1 LNHDA and CDR2 SQIVND (reference sequence). J lost 2 bases, V lost 4 bases, and 8 bases had no gene match. This CDR3 region has 17 residues. CDR3 in DNA: TGTGCCAGTAGTAGCCGGACAGGGGGTTTTGGCAATCAGCCCCAGCATTTT. Its protein product is CASSSRTGGFGNQPQHF. The whole variable domain, remainder taken from reference TRBV19 and TRBJ1-5, is DGGITQSPKYLFRKEGQNVTLSCEQNLNHDAMYWYRQDPGQGLRLIYYSQIVNDFQKGDIAEGYSVSREKKESFPLTVTSAQKNPTAFYLCASSSRTGGFGNQPQHFGDGTRLSIL.

The CDR3 loop reads CASGLWGQSYEQYF. The CDR3 bases are TGTGCTAGTGGTTTATGGGGCCAATCTTACGAGCAGTACTTC. The rearrangement links TRBV12-5 to TRBJ2-7; TRBD1 is a possible D gene (5 bases). In germline, CDR1 is LGHNT, CDR2 FRNRAP. The CDR3 totals 14 residues. The V end lost 3 bases, the J end lost 4 bases, and 13 bases lay between the germline ends.

CDR3 nucleotide sequence: TGTGCCAGTAGTATCCCAGGGACTACTGACACCGGGGAGCTGTTTTTT. Translation gives CASSIPGTTDTGELFF. This chain connects TRBV19 to TRBJ2-2; 7 bases agree with TRBD2. The V gene end was trimmed by 3 bases and the J gene end by 3 bases; junction bases not matched to a gene: 7. In germline, CDR1 is LNHDA, CDR2 SQIVND (reference sequence). The CDR3 spans 16 residues.

The J gene is TRBJ2-5, the V gene TRBV27; D is undetermined. Trimming removed 5 bases from V and 3 bases from J, with 22 bases in between. Germline V gene sequence: CDR1 MNHEY, CDR2 SMNVEV (reference sequence). This CDR3 has 17 amino acids. CDR3 residues: CASSPFTGRRGKETQYF. The CDR3 bases are TGTGCCAGCAGTCCATTTACCGGTCGACGAGGAAAAGAGACCCAGTACTTC.

This chain uses TRBV12-3 or TRBV12-4 with TRBJ2-5; a weak D match, TRBD1 (6 bases). The CDR3 consists of 13 residues. V was trimmed by 4 bases and J by 3 bases, leaving 9 bases between them. CDR3 nucleotides: TGTGCCAGCAGTTCCTGGACAGAAGAGACCCAGTACTTC. It codes for CASSSWTEETQYF.

J is TRBJ2-5 and V is TRBV25-1; 13 bases line up with TRBD2. This CDR3 has 15 residues. V dropped 4 bases and J dropped 3; count of bases not matched to a gene: 2. Per the germline V gene, CDR1 is MGHDK and CDR2 is SYGVNS. This CDR3 is CASSAGLAGKETQYF. CDR3 DNA: TGTGCCAGCAGTGCGGGACTAGCGGGGAAAGAGACCCAGTACTTC.

V gene TRBV5-8 combines with J gene TRBJ1-5; TRBD1 agrees at 7 bases. V shed 0 bases, J shed 3 bases, and the junction held 6 bases outside the gene matches. CDR3 length: 16 residues. The germline V gene encodes CDR1 SGHTS and CDR2 YDEGEE. DNA of the CDR3: TGTGCCAGCAGCTTGGTTACCAGGGGGTACAATCAGCCCCAGCATTTT. It is translated as CASSLVTRGYNQPQHF.

This chain uses TRBV9 with TRBJ1-1; the match to TRBD1 covers 7 bases. The CDR3 length is 12 residues. The germline CDR1 and CDR2 sequences are SGDLS and YYNGEE. V dropped 5 bases and J dropped 10; count of bases not matched to a gene: 8. The CDR3 nucleotides read TGTGCCAGCAGGGACCACAGGGGCCCAGCTTTCTTT. Residues: CASRDHRGPAFF.

The rearrangement links TRBV5-4 to TRBJ2-1, with 13 bases lining up with TRBD2. The CDR3 is made up of 17 amino acids. Germline CDR1 reads SGHNT; CDR2 reads YYREEE (reference sequence). V was clipped by 0 bases and J by 6 bases; unmatched bases: 6. CDR3 sequence reads: CASSLGGLAGAVNEQFF. The CDR3 DNA follows: TGTGCCAGCAGCTTGGGCGGACTAGCGGGGGCCGTCAATGAGCAGTTCTTC.

The rearrangement joins TRBV11-2 to TRBJ2-5; 8 nucleotides line up with TRBD2. The germline V gene has CDR1 SGHAT and CDR2 FQNNGV. With 0 bases clipped from V and 4 bases from J, the junction kept 7 bases outside the gene matches. This CDR3 contains 16 residues. CDR3 in DNA: TGTGCCAGCAGCTTAGACCTGCGGGGGGTTCTAGAGACCCAGTACTTC. The encoded protein is CASSLDLRGVLETQYF. Combining the CDR3 with reference TRBV11-2 and TRBJ2-5 gives the whole variable domain EAGVAQSPRYKIIEKRQSVAFWCNPISGHATLYWYQQILGQGPKLLIQFQNNGVVDDSQLPKDRFSAERLKGVDSTLKIQPAKLEDSAVYLCASSLDLRGVLETQYFGPGTRLLVL.

This clone was detected once. This chain uses TRBV9 with TRBJ1-1; 9 bases align to TRBD1. J lost 11 bases, V lost 1 base, and 9 bases had no gene match. Germline CDR1 SGDLS, CDR2 YYNGEE. CDR3 length: 14 amino acids. The CDR3 loop reads CASSVTGGDSRAFF. CDR3 in DNA: TGTGCCAGCAGCGTAACAGGGGGCGACTCTAGGGCTTTCTTT.

The J gene is TRBJ2-3, the V gene TRBV6-2 or TRBV6-3, with no clear D. The CDR3 totals 12 residues. CDR1 and CDR2 (germline): MNHEY, SVGEGT. V lost 4 bases and J lost 5, with 7 bases in between. The CDR3 DNA reads TGTGCCAGCAGTTCGGTGGTAGATACGCAGTATTTT. It yields the protein CASSSVVDTQYF.

V gene TRBV6-5 combines with J gene TRBJ1-2; 8 nucleotides match TRBD1. CDR1 and CDR2 from the germline V gene are MNHEY and SVGAGI. The CDR3 is made up of 16 amino acids. V gave up 2 bases and J gave up 4 bases; unmatched junction bases: 9. CDR3: CASSYTNAGTGYGYTF. CDR3 bases: TGTGCCAGCAGTTACACGAACGCCGGGACAGGCTATGGCTACACCTTC.

The chain links TRBV10-3 to TRBJ1-5; possible D gene TRBD1, 5 bases. The CDR3 has 14 residues. V was clipped by 8 bases and J by 0 bases, with 11 bases between them. Germline lookup yields CDR1 ENHRY and CDR2 SYGVKD. The CDR3 reads CAIQAGDSNQPQHF. The CDR3 nucleotides are TGTGCCATCCAGGCGGGGGATAGCAATCAGCCCCAGCATTTT.

This clone appeared once. The CDR3 nucleotides are TGCGCCAGCAGCTGGACAGCAAACACTGAAGCTTTCTTT. Amino acids: CASSWTANTEAFF. The chain employs TRBV5-1 and TRBJ1-1, with a weak D call TRBD1 (6 bases). The CDR3 consists of 13 residues. V was cut by 3 bases and J by 2 bases, with 8 bases left in between. CDR1 is SGHRS and CDR2 is YFSETQ in the germline V gene.

J is TRBJ1-4 and V is TRBV7-8, with D hard to call. CDR3 length: 15 amino acids. V was clipped by 1 base and J by 11 bases, with 17 bases between them. Germline assignment: CDR1 SGHVS and CDR2 FQNEAQ. The CDR3 DNA reads as TGTGCCAGCAGCTTAGACACGTCCAGAACCCAGAAACTGTTTTTT. Its translation: CASSLDTSRTQKLFF.

The genes are TRBV2 and TRBJ2-7; 10 bases fit TRBD1. This CDR3 contains 14 residues. V lost 7 bases to trimming and J lost 7 bases; unmatched junction nucleotides: 10. The germline V gene encodes CDR1 SNHLY and CDR2 FYNNEI. The CDR3 sequence is CASKSGTGVLEQYF. For the CDR3, the DNA is TGTGCCAGCAAGTCCGGGACAGGGGTCCTAGAGCAGTACTTC.

J is TRBJ1-1 and V is TRBV3-1 (or the pseudogene TRBV3-2), with unresolved D. Germline CDR1 is LGHDT and CDR2 is YNNKEL (reference sequence). Trimming took 2 bases from V and 4 from J, leaving 5 bases between them. The CDR3 totals 12 residues. Here the CDR3 DNA reads TGTGCCAGCAGCCAATATTTCACTGAAGCTTTCTTT. It codes for CASSQYFTEAFF.

The gene calls are TRBV4-1 and TRBJ2-7; maybe TRBD1 (6 bases). The V and J ends lost 0 bases and 2 bases respectively, with 11 bases between them. The CDR3 has 15 residues. The germline V gene has CDR1 MGHRA and CDR2 YSYEKL. The CDR3 is CASSQDQGYPYEQYF. As DNA, the CDR3 is TGCGCCAGCAGCCAAGATCAGGGGTACCCCTACGAGCAGTACTTC.

CDR3: CASSRTGYEQYF. In DNA, the CDR3 is TGTGCCAGCAGCAGAACCGGGTACGAGCAGTACTTC. The rearrangement joins TRBV11-3 to TRBJ2-7; D is unclear. V lost 5 bases and J 4 bases, leaving 9 bases between the germline ends. The germline gives CDR1 SGHNT, CDR2 YENEEA. This CDR3 contains 12 residues.

J is TRBJ2-5 and V is TRBV15, with a weak D call TRBD1 (5 bases). The CDR3 loop spans 14 amino acids. CDR1 is LNHNV, CDR2 YYDKDF, per germline (reference sequence). The V end lost 4 bases, the J end lost 2 bases, and 11 bases lay between the germline ends. CDR3 sequence reads: CATSTKRGQETQYF. The CDR3 region has the DNA TGTGCCACCAGCACGAAAAGGGGACAAGAGACCCAGTACTTC.

The chain links TRBV6-2 or TRBV6-3 to TRBJ2-7; 7 bases agree with TRBD1. This CDR3 region has 18 residues. V lost 0 bases to trimming and J lost 2 bases; unmatched junction nucleotides: 13. CDR1 and CDR2 (germline): MNHEY, SVGEGT. The CDR3 DNA reads TGTGCCAGCAGTTACTCCCGCTCCCGACAGGGAACTCCCTACGAGCAGTACTTC. The encoded protein is CASSYSRSRQGTPYEQYF.

The chain couples TRBV9 to TRBJ2-3; 12 nucleotides match TRBD2. CDR3 length equals 16 residues. V was clipped by 3 bases and J by 6 bases; unmatched bases: 8. The germline V gene encodes CDR1 SGDLS and CDR2 YYNGEE. Written as DNA, the CDR3 is TGTGCCAGCAGCGACCTAGCGGGGGGGCCGGGGGATACGCAGTATTTT. Its protein product is CASSDLAGGPGDTQYF.

The chain combines TRBV19 with TRBJ2-5; D is perhaps TRBD2 (5 bases). CDR1 LNHDA and CDR2 SQIVND come from the germline V gene (reference sequence). The CDR3 totals 14 residues. Deletions cut 3 bases from V and 5 bases from J, with 13 bases between. CDR3 loop: CASSIRGPEETQYF. The CDR3 nucleotides read TGTGCCAGTAGTATCCGCGGGCCGGAGGAGACCCAGTACTTC. The whole variable domain, filled in from reference TRBV19 and TRBJ2-5, reads DGGITQSPKYLFRKEGQNVTLSCEQNLNHDAMYWYRQDPGQGLRLIYYSQIVNDFQKGDIAEGYSVSREKKESFPLTVTSAQKNPTAFYLCASSIRGPEETQYFGPGTRLLVL.

The chain carries TRBV28 and TRBJ2-3; 7 positions agree with TRBD1. CDR1 is MDHEN, CDR2 SYDVKM, per germline. J was trimmed by 4 bases and V by 5 bases; bases with no gene match: 6. This CDR3 is 14 amino acids long. The CDR3 sequence is CASSNGQVSDTQYF. The CDR3 DNA reads as TGTGCCAGCAGTAACGGACAGGTATCAGATACGCAGTATTTT.